Given below is one T cell receptor (beta chain) in context. Under the authors' procedure: Reference gene primer amplification yielded estimated nucleated cell counts. TCRdb keeps only in-frame clones here, not all; method: immunoSEQ multiplex PCR. V, J and clone size are those of that table, while D and trimming were read from the DNA. The sample lists roughly 90,000 clones, roughly 76% seen once, with 15% to 20% in the top ten. Germline CDR1 is KGHSH and CDR2 is LQKENI. The CDR3 extends over 18 amino acids. Trimming cost V 5 bases and J 1 base, with 23 bases left between them. This specimen belongs to a study of blood T cell repertoires in COVID-19. Background on the study: The United States, Italy and Spain provided the acute and convalescent COVID-19 samples. PBMCs, B-cell-depleted T cells, or T cells provided the cDNA or gDNA that made up the material.

Sequenced material: peripheral blood. The source of this sequence is a woman older than 75 with active or convalescent COVID-19. V gene TRBV18 combines with J gene TRBJ1-1, with a weak D call TRBD1 (5 bases). CDR3 sequence: CASSEQEIPRPTNTEAFF. The DNA of the CDR3 is TGTGCCAGCTCAGAACAGGAGATTCCGCGACCCACGAACACTGAAGCTTTCTTT.